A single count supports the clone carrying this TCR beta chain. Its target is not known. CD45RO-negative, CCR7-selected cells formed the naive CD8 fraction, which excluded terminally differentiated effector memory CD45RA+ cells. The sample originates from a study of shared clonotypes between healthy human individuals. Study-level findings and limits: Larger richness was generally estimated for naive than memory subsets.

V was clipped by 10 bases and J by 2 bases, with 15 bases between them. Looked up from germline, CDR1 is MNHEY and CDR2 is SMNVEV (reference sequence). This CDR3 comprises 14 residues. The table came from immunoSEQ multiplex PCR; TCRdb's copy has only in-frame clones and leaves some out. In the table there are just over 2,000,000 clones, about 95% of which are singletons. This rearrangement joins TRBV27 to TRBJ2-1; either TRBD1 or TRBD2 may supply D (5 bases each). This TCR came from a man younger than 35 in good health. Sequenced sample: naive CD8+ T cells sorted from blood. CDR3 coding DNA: TGTGCCACGAGTGTAGTGGGGGCCTACAATGAGCAGTTCTTC. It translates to CATSVVGAYNEQFF.